This T cell receptor (beta chain) comes out of a study of CD8 T cells in Susac syndrome. The length of the CDR3 is 14 residues. V dropped 6 bases and J dropped 5; count of bases not matched to a gene: 7. Sequencing targeted TCR beta in T cells from blood (CD8+ and CD4+). The authors negatively isolated CD8+ and CD4+ T cells and FACS-enriched TEMRA cells. About this clonotype itself: No antigen is known for it.

Findings and caveats of the study: The study acknowledged a relatively small number of individuals in its TCR sequencing and HLA analysis.

Reverse transcription of about 0.5 to 1 ug RNA was carried out with random hexamers. immunoSEQ multiplex PCR amplified TCR beta CDR3 across 54 Vbeta, 13 Jbeta. TCRdb reanalysed the immunoSEQ multiplex PCR reads using MiXCR and keeps one entry per CDR3 protein. The table shows under 85,000 distinct CDR3 sequences, with roughly 92% occurring only once. The material sequenced was CD8+ T cells from PBMCs. The chain recombines TRBV12-3 or TRBV12-4 with TRBJ1-5, with 7 bases aligning to TRBD1. The origin of this receptor is a human donor with Susac syndrome. CDR3 coding DNA: TGTGCCAGCAGCTCCCGGGACAGCTATCAGCCCCAGCATTTT. Amino acid sequence: CASSSRDSYQPQHF.